The clone carrying this TCR beta chain was recorded once. The record originates from a study of blood T cell repertoires in COVID-19. The table came from immunoSEQ multiplex PCR; TCRdb's copy has only in-frame clones and leaves some out. The sample yields about 200,000 clones, approximately 86% seen once. The CDR3 runs to 14 residues. Germline V CDR1 and CDR2: LGHNT, FRNRAP. With 6 bases clipped from V and 5 bases from J, the junction kept 4 bases outside the gene matches. Researchers sorted participants into cohorts using their self-reported clinical history. This chain links TRBV12-5 with TRBJ1-6; 7 bases are a match to TRBD1. This receptor was obtained from a woman in her twenties or thirties who had been exposed to COVID-19. The sample comprised PBMCs or T cells enriched from blood (not recorded which). CDR3 protein: CASGYGQDNSPLHF. Here the CDR3 DNA reads TGTGCTAGTGGCTATGGACAGGATAATTCACCCCTCCACTTT.